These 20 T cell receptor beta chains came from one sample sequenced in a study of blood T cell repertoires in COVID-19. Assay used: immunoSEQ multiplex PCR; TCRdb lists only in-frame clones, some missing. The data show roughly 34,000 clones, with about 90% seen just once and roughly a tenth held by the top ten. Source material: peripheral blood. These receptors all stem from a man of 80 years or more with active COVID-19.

In nucleotides, the CDR3 is TGTGCCAGCAGCCATGACAGGGTCGGACGCTACGAGCAGTACTTC. Encoded protein: CASSHDRVGRYEQYF. The chain couples TRBV7-2 to TRBJ2-7, with 7 nucleotides matching TRBD1. The CDR3 is made up of 15 amino acids. V trimming: 5 bases; J trimming: 3 bases; junction bases outside the gene matches: 10. The germline CDR1 and CDR2 sequences are SGHTA and FQGNSA. The whole variable domain, remainder taken from reference TRBV7-2 and TRBJ2-7, is GAGVSQSPSNKVTEKGKDVELRCDPISGHTALYWYRQSLGQGLEFLIYFQGNSAPDKSGLPSDRFSAERTGGSVSTLTIQRTQQEDSAVYLCASSHDRVGRYEQYFGPGTRLTVT.

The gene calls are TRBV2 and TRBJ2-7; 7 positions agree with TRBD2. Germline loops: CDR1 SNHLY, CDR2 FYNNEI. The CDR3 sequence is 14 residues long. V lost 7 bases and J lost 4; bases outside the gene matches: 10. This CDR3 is CASKIGGAGYEQYF. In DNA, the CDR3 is TGTGCCAGCAAAATTGGCGGAGCGGGGTACGAGCAGTACTTC.

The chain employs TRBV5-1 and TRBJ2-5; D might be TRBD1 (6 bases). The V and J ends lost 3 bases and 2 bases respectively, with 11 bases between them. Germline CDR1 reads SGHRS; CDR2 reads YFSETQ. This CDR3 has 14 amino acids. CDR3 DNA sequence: TGCGCCAGCAGCTGGCAGGGGCAACAAGAGACCCAGTACTTC. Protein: CASSWQGQQETQYF.

In nucleotides, the CDR3 is TGTGCCAGCAGGGGGGGCTACAATGAGCAGTTCTTC. The encoded protein is CASRGGYNEQFF. This chain connects TRBV2 to TRBJ2-1; weak D call: TRBD2 (6 bases). The CDR3 sequence is 12 residues long. Germline loops: CDR1 SNHLY, CDR2 FYNNEI. V was pared by 6 bases and J by 3 bases, with 6 bases between.

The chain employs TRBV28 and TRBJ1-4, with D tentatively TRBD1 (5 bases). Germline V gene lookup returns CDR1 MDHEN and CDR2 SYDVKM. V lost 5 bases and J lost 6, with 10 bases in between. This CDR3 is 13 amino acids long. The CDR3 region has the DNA TGTGCCAGCAGTACGGACATGGATGAAAAACTGTTTTTT. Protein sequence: CASSTDMDEKLFF.

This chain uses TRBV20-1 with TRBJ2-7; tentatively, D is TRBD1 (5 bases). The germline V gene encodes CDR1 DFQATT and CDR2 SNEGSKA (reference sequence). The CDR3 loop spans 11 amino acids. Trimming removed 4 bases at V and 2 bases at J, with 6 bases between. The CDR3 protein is CSATGPYEQYF. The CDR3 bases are TGCAGTGCTACAGGGCCCTACGAGCAGTACTTC.

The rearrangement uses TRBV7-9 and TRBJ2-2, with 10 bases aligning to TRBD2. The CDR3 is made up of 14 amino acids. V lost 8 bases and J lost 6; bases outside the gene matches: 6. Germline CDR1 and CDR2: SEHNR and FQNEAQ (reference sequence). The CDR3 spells CASGLAGVSGELFF. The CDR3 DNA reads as TGTGCCAGCGGGCTAGCGGGAGTCTCCGGGGAGCTGTTTTTT.

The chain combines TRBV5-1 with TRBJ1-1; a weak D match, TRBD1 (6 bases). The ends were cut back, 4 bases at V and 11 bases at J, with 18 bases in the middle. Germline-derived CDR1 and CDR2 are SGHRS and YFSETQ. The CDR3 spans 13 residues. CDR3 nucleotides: TGCGCCAGCAGCCCGGAGGTAGGGAGGGGGGCTTTCTTT. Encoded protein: CASSPEVGRGAFF.

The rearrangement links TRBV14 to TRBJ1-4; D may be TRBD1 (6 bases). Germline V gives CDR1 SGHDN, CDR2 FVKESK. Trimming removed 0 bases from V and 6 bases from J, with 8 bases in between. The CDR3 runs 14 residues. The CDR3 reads CASSQDHRDEKLFF. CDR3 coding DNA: TGTGCCAGCAGCCAAGATCACAGGGATGAAAAACTGTTTTTT. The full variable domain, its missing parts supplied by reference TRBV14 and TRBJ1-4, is EAGVTQFPSHSVIEKGQTVTLRCDPISGHDNLYWYRRVMGKEIKFLLHFVKESKQDESGMPNNRFLAERTGGTYSTLKVQPAELEDSGVYFCASSQDHRDEKLFFGSGTQLSVL.

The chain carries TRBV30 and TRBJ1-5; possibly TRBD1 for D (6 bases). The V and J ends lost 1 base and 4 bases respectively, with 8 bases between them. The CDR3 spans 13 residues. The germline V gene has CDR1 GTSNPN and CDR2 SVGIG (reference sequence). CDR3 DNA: TGTGCCTGGAGTGAACAGGGAAATCAGCCCCAGCATTTT. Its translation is CAWSEQGNQPQHF.

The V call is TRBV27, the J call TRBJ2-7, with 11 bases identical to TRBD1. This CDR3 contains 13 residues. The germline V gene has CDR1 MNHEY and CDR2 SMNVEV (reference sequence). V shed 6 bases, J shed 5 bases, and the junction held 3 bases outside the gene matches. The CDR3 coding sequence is TGTGCCAGCAGGGGGACAGGGGGTCACGAGCAGTACTTC. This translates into CASRGTGGHEQYF.

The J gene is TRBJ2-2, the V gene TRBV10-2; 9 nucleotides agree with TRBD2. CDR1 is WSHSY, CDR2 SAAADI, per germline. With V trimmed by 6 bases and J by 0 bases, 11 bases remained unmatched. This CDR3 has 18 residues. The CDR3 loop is CASRRQGPSGANTGELFF. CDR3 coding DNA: TGCGCCAGCAGGAGACAGGGCCCTAGCGGGGCGAACACCGGGGAGCTGTTTTTT.

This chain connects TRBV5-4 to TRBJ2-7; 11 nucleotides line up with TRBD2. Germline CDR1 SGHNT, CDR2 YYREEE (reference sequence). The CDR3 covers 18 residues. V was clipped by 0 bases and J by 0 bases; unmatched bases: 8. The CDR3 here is CASSLGTSGPIYSYEQYF. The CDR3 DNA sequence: TGTGCCAGCAGCTTGGGGACTAGCGGGCCGATATACTCCTACGAGCAGTACTTC.

The CDR3 region has the DNA TGTGCCAGCAGTCCTGTCCCCCAGATTAATGAGCAGTTCTTC. This translates into CASSPVPQINEQFF. The V and J genes are TRBV27 and TRBJ2-1; D is unresolved. The V gene lost 5 bases and the J gene lost 7 bases, with 15 bases spanning the gap. Germline values: CDR1 MNHEY, CDR2 SMNVEV (reference sequence). This CDR3 is 14 amino acids long.

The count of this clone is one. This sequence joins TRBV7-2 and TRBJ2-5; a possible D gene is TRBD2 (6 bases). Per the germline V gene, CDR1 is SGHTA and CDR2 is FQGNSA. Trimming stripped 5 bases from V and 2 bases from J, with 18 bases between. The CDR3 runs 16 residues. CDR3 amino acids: CASSPRKRAIQETQYF. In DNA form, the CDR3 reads TGTGCCAGCAGCCCTAGAAAGCGGGCTATTCAAGAGACCCAGTACTTC.

This CDR3 is CASRYRDRGGEQYF. The CDR3 nucleotides read TGCGCCAGCAGGTACCGGGACAGGGGAGGCGAGCAGTACTTC. The chain carries TRBV5-1 and TRBJ2-7; 10 nucleotides align to TRBD1. With 5 bases clipped from V and 6 bases from J, the junction kept 8 bases outside the gene matches. From germline, CDR1 is SGHRS and CDR2 YFSETQ. This CDR3 has 14 residues.

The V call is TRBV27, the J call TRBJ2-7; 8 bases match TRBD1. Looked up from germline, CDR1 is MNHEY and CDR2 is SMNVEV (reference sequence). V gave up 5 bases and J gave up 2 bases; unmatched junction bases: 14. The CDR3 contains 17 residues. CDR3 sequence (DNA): TGTGCCAGCAGTCGAACAGGGGGGCCCCATGGGGCCTACGAGCAGTACTTC. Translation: CASSRTGGPHGAYEQYF.

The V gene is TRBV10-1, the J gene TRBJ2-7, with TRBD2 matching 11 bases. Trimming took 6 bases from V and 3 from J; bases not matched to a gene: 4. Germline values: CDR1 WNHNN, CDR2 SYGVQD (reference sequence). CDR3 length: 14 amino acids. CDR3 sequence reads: CASSSGLAGYEQYF. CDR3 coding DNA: TGCGCCAGCAGCTCTGGACTAGCGGGCTACGAGCAGTACTTC.

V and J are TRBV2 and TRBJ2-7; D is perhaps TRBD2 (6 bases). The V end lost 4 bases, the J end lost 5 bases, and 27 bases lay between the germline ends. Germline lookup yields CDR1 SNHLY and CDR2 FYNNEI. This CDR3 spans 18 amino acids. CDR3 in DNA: TGTGCCAGCAGTGCCCGTCGTCGCCCCTTTGGAGGGACCAACGAGCAGTACTTC. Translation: CASSARRRPFGGTNEQYF.

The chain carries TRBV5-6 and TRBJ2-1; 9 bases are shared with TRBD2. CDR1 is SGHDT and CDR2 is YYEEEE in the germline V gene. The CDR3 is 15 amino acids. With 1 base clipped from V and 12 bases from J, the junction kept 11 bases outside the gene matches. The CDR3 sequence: CASSLLAGDETAQFF. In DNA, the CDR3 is TGTGCCAGCAGCTTGTTAGCGGGAGACGAGACGGCGCAGTTCTTC. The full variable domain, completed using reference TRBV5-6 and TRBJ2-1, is DAGVTQSPTHLIKTRGQQVTLRCSPKSGHDTVSWYQQALGQGPQFIFQYYEEEERQRGNFPDRFSGHQFPNYSSELNVNALLLGDSALYLCASSLLAGDETAQFFGPGTRLTVL.